Below are 6 T cell receptor beta chains sequenced from a single sample in a study of Graves' ophthalmopathy and Graves' hyperthyroidism. RNA served as the template for amplifying TCR beta CDR3 regions. RT-PCR was first run with HTBI primers, then multiplex PCR in a second round. TCRdb ran MiXCR on the multiplex PCR reads and lists one entry per CDR3 protein. The repertoire holds roughly 410,000 distinct CDR3 sequences, 15% seen once, with about 7% in the top ten. Sequenced material: peripheral blood. The receptors were gathered from a woman aged 18 to 35 with stable Graves' hyperthyroidism.

Regarding this clonotype: Compared with germline, one end of the junction differs, possibly owing to a read error. The rearrangement uses TRBV11-2 and TRBJ2-7, with D unclear. The CDR3 contains 12 residues. Germline V lookup: CDR1 SGHAT, CDR2 FQNNGV. The CDR3 DNA is TGTGCCAGCGGCTTAGGAGCTTCCGAGCAGTACTTC. This sequence encodes CASGLGASEQYF.

This clonotype was counted once. A read error is likely, as this CDR3 ends without the conserved phenylalanine or tryptophan. The limits of the CDR3 on the DNA are not certain, so only TCRdb's listed CDR3 is given. This chain uses TRBV12-5 with TRBJ1-1. Germline V gene sequence: CDR1 LGHNT, CDR2 FRNRAP. The CDR3 is 11 amino acids in total, end residues counted. CDR3 sequence: CASGQNTEACL.

This clonotype showed up just a few times. The chain combines TRBV18 with TRBJ2-7; no clear D. This CDR3 spans 16 amino acids. The germline V gene has CDR1 KGHSH and CDR2 LQKENI. V was trimmed by 0 bases and J by 2 bases, leaving 14 bases between them. The CDR3 bases are TGTGCCAGCTCACCACCGGTTCTCTCGCTAACCTACGAGCAGTACTTC. This codes for CASSPPVLSLTYEQYF.

The V gene is TRBV18, the J gene TRBJ1-1; no reliable D call. This CDR3 spans 13 amino acids. Trimming stripped 0 bases from V and 6 bases from J, with 8 bases between. Germline V gives CDR1 KGHSH, CDR2 LQKENI. The CDR3 loop reads CASSPPAKSEAFF. CDR3 coding DNA: TGTGCCAGCTCACCACCGGCGAAATCTGAAGCTTTCTTT. The full variable domain, with the rest looked up from reference TRBV18 and TRBJ1-1, is NAGVMQNPRHLVRRRGQEARLRCSPMKGHSHVYWYRQLPEEGLKFMVYLQKENIIDESGMPKERFSAEFPKEGPSILRIQQVVRGDSAAYFCASSPPAKSEAFFGQGTRLTVV.

This clonotype occurred many times. This chain links TRBV5-1 with TRBJ2-7; 11 positions match TRBD1. Germline CDR1 is SGHRS and CDR2 is YFSETQ. V lost 3 bases, J lost 4 bases, and 9 bases stayed unmatched. CDR3 length equals 16 residues. CDR3 sequence: CASSSSRDRGNYEQYF. The CDR3 nucleotides read TGCGCCAGCAGCTCCTCCCGGGACAGGGGGAATTACGAGCAGTACTTC.

The sample holds many counts of this clonotype. The chain links TRBV2 to TRBJ1-1; 8 bases are a match to TRBD1. Per germline, CDR1 SNHLY and CDR2 FYNNEI. The length of the CDR3 is 13 residues. V shed 8 bases and J 3 bases; nucleotides not matched to a gene: 5. The CDR3 region has the DNA TGTGCCAGCGGACAGGGACAGGACACTGAAGCTTTCTTT. Translated, it gives CASGQGQDTEAFF.